The entry below describes one T cell receptor beta chain. This sample was included in a study of CD8 T cells in Susac syndrome. The ends lost 5 bases at V and 9 bases at J; junction bases unmatched: 10. Germline V gene sequence: CDR1 SGHTA, CDR2 FQGNSA. The CDR3 consists of 14 residues. RNA amounts of roughly 0.45 to 1 ug underwent reverse transcription with random hexamers. TCRdb recomputed calls from the immunoSEQ multiplex PCR reads with MiXCR, one row per CDR3 protein. In the table there are about 210,000 distinct CDR3 sequences, about 95% of which are singletons. The rearrangement links TRBV7-2 to TRBJ2-1, with 7 positions matching TRBD1. The sample taken for sequencing was CD4+ T cells from PBMCs. The sequence derives from a human donor with multiple sclerosis. The CDR3 sequence: CASSERTGWGEQFF. In DNA form, the CDR3 reads TGTGCCAGCAGCGAGCGGACAGGATGGGGTGAGCAGTTCTTC.